This TCR beta chain originates from a study of brain T cells in children with intractable seizures. Points from the study as a whole: Absence of clones before surgery may stem from lower sequencing depth. HCMV serostatus was not known, and viral specificity came from CDR3 similarity only.

The germline V gene encodes CDR1 SGHVS and CDR2 FNYEAQ. This CDR3 has 15 amino acids. The ends were cut back, 4 bases at V and 4 bases at J, with 16 bases in the middle. To note about this clone: The antigen is unknown.

TCRdb keeps only in-frame clones here, not all; method: immunoSEQ multiplex PCR. The data show a few hundred thousand clones, over 90% seen once. Time point here: blood from clinic visit 5 months post-surgery; TSC patient then seizure free. Only cases whose brain tissue showed the highest T cell transcript signatures were sequenced. Pre-surgery treatment included at least one anti-epileptic drug. The gene calls are TRBV7-6 and TRBJ1-2, with unresolved D. Here the sequenced sample was peripheral blood, taken roughly 5 months after surgery. The TCR was taken from a boy in the first two years of life with tuberous sclerosis and intractable seizures. The CDR3 region has the DNA TGTGCCAGCAGCTGGGGAGAGGGAACCGTCTATGGCTACACCTTC. Its translation is CASSWGEGTVYGYTF.